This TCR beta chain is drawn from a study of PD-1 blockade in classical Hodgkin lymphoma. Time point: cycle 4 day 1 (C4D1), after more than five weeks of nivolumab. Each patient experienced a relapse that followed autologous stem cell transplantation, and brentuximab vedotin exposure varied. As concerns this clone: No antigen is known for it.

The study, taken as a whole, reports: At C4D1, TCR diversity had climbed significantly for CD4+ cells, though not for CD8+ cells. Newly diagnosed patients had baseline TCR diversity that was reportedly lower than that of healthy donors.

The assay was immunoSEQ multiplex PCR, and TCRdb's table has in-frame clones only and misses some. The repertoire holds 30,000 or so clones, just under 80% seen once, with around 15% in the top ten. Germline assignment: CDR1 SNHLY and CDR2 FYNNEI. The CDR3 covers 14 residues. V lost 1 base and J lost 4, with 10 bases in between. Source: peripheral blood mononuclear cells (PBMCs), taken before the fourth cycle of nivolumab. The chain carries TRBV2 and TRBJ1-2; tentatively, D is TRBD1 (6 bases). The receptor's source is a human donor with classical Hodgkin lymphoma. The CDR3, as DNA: TGTGCCAGCAGTGAAGACAGGGAATTCTATGGCTACACCTTC. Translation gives CASSEDREFYGYTF.